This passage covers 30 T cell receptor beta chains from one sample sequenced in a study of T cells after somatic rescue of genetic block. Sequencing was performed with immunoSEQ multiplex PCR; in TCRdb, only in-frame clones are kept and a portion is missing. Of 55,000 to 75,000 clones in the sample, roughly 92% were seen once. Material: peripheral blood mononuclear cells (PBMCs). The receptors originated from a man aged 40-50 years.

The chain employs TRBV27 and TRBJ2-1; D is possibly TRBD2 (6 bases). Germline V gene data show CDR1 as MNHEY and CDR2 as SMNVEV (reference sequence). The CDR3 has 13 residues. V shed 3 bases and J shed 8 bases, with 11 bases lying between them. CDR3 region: CASSFRGFDEQFF. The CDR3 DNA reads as TGTGCCAGCAGTTTTCGGGGGTTCGATGAGCAGTTCTTC.

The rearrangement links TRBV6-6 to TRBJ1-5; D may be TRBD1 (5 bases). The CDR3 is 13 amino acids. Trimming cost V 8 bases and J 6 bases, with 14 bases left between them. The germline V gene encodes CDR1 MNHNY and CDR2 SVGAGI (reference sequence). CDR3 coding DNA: TGTGCCAGCGGACCCCAGGGTATTCAGCCCCAGCATTTT. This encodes CASGPQGIQPQHF.

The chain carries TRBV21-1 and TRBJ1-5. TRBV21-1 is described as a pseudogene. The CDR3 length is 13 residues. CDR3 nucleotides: TGTGCCAGCTGGGACGTAGATAATCAGCCCCAGCATTTT. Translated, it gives CASWDVDNQPQHF.

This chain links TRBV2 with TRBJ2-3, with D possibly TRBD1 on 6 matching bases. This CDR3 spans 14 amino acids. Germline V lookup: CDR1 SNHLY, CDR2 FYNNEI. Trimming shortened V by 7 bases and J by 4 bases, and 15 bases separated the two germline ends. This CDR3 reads CASILQGPPDTQYF. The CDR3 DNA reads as TGTGCCAGCATACTACAGGGTCCCCCAGATACGCAGTATTTT.

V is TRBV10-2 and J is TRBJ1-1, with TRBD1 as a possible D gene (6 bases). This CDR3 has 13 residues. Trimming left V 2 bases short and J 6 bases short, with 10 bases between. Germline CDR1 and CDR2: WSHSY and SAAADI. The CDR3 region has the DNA TGCGCCAGCAGTGAGCCGGACAGCGCTGAAGCTTTCTTT. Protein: CASSEPDSAEAFF.

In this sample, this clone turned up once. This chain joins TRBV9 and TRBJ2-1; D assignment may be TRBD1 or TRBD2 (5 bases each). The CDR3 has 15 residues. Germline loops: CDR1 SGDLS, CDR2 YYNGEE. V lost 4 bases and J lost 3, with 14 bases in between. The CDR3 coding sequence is TGTGCCAGCAGCCTTCGAGGGGAGAGCTACAATGAGCAGTTCTTC. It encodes CASSLRGESYNEQFF.

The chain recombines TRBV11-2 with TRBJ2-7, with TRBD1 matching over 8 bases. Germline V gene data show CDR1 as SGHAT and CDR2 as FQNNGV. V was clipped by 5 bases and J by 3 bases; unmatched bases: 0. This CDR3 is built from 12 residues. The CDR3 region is CASSTGGYEQYF. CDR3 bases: TGTGCCAGCAGCACAGGGGGCTACGAGCAGTACTTC.

The CDR3 spells CASSLFAGTSGSPYF. CDR3 DNA: TGTGCCAGCAGTTTATTCGCCGGGACTAGCGGGAGTCCCTACTTC. The chain employs TRBV28 and TRBJ2-7; TRBD2 aligns across 14 bases. The germline V gene has CDR1 MDHEN and CDR2 SYDVKM. The CDR3 runs to 15 residues. V shed 1 base and J 13 bases; nucleotides not matched to a gene: 9.

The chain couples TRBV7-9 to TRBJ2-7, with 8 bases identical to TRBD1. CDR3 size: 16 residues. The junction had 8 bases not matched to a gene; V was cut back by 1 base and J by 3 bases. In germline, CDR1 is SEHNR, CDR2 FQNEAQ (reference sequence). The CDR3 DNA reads TGTGCCAGCAGCTTAGGGGCGCAGGGGGCCATCTACGAGCAGTACTTC. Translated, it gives CASSLGAQGAIYEQYF.

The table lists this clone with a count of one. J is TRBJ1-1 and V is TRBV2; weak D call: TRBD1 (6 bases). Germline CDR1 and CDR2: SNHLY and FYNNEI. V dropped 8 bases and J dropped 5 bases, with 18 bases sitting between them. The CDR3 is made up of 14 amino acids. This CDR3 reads CASLNRDSRTEAFF. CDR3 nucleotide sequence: TGTGCCAGCCTAAACAGGGATTCGAGAACTGAAGCTTTCTTT.

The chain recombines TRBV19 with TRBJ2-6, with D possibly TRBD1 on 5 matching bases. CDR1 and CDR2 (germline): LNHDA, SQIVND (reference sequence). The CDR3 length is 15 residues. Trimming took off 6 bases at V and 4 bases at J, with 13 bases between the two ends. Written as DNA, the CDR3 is TGTGCCAGTAGCCAGACAGTTTCCGGGGCCAACGTCCTGACTTTC. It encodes CASSQTVSGANVLTF.

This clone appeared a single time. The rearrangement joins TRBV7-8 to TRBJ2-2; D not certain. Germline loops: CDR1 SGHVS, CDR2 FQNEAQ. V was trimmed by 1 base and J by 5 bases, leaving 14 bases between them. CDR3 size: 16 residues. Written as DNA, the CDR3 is TGTGCCAGCAGCTTAGGCGCGTTAGGGAAAACCGGGGAGCTGTTTTTT. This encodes CASSLGALGKTGELFF.

The CDR3: CATSSRGATNEKLFF. Here the CDR3 DNA reads TGTGCCACCAGCAGTAGGGGGGCAACTAATGAAAAACTGTTTTTT. V usage is TRBV15 and J usage is TRBJ1-4; a weak D match, TRBD1 (6 bases). V lost 3 bases and J lost 0, with 8 bases in between. This CDR3 is 15 amino acids long. The germline V gene has CDR1 LNHNV and CDR2 YYDKDF (reference sequence).

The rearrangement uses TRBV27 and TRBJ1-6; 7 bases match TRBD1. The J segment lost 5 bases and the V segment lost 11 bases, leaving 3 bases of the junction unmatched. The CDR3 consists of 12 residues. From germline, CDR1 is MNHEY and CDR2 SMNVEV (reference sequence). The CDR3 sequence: CAVGTDNSPLHF. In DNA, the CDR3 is TGTGCCGTCGGGACAGATAATTCACCCCTCCACTTT.

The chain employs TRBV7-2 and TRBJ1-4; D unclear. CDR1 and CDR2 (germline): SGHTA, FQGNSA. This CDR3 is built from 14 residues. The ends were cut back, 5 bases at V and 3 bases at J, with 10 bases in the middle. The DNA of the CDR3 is TGTGCCAGCAGCGCTTTAGGGCCTAATGAAAAACTGTTTTTT. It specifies CASSALGPNEKLFF.

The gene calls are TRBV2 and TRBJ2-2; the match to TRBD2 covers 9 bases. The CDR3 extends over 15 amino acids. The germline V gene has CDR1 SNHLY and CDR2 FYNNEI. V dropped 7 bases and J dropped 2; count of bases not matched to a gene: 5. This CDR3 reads CASKRREGNTGELFF. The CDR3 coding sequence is TGTGCCAGCAAACGGCGGGAGGGTAACACCGGGGAGCTGTTTTTT.

This CDR3 reads CAISGTSGGPSAYEQYF. CDR3 nucleotides: TGTGCCATCAGCGGGACTAGCGGGGGGCCCTCCGCCTACGAGCAGTACTTC. The chain combines TRBV10-3 with TRBJ2-7, with TRBD2 identical over 15 bases. The V gene end was trimmed by 6 bases and the J gene end by 2 bases; junction bases not matched to a gene: 8. The V gene's germline CDR1 is ENHRY and CDR2 SYGVKD. CDR3 length equals 17 residues.

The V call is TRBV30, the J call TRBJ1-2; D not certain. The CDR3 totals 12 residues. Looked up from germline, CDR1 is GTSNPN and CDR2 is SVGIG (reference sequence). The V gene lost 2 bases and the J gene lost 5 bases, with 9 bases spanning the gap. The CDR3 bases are TGTGCCTGGAGTTATACGGATTATGGCTACACCTTC. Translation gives CAWSYTDYGYTF.

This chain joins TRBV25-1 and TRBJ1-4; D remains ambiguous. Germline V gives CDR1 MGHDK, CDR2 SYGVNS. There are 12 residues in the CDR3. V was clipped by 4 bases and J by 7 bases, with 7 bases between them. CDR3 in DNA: TGTGCCAGCAGTGTTGAGGGTGAAAAACTGTTTTTT. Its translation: CASSVEGEKLFF.

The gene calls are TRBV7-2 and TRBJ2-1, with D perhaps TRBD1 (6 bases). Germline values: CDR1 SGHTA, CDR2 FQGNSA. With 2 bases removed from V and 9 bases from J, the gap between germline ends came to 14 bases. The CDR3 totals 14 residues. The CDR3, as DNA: TGTGCCAGCAGCTTATCGCCAGGGGTAAGTGAGCAGTTCTTC. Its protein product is CASSLSPGVSEQFF.

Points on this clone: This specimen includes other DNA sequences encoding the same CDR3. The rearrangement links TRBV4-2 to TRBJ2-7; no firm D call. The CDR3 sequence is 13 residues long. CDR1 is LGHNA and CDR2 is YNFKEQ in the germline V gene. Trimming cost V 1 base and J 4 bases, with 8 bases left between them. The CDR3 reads CASSQGLGYEQYF. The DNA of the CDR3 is TGTGCCAGCAGCCAAGGCCTGGGGTACGAGCAGTACTTC.

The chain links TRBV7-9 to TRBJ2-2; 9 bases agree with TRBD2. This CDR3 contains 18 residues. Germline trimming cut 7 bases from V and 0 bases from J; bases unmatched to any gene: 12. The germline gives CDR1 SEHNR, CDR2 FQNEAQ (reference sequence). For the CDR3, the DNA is TGTGCCAGCATACTACCCCGTCTAGCGGGACCGAACACCGGGGAGCTGTTTTTT. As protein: CASILPRLAGPNTGELFF.

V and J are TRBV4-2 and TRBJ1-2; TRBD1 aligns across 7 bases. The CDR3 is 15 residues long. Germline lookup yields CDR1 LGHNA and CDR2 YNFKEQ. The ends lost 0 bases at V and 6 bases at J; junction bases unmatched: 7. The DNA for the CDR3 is TGTGCCAGCAGCCAAGATCTCCAGGGGGTAAATGGCTACACCTTC. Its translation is CASSQDLQGVNGYTF.

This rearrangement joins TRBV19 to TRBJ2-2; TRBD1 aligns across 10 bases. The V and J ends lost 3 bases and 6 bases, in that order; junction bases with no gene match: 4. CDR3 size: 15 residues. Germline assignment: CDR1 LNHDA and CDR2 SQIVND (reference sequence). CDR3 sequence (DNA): TGTGCCAGTAGTATCTGGGACAGGGGTGCCGGGGAGCTGTTTTTT. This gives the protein CASSIWDRGAGELFF.

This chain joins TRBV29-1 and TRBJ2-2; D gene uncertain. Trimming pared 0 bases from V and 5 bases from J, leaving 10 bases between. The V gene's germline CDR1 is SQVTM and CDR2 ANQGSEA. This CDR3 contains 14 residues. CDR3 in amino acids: CSVEEGFGTGELFF. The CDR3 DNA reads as TGCAGCGTTGAAGAGGGGTTTGGGACCGGGGAGCTGTTTTTT.

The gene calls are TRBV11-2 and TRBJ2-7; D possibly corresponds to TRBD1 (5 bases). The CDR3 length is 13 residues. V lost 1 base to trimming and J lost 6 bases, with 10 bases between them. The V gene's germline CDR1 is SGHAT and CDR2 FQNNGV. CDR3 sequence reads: CASSLGVGAEQYF. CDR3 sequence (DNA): TGTGCCAGCAGCTTAGGGGTAGGGGCCGAGCAGTACTTC.

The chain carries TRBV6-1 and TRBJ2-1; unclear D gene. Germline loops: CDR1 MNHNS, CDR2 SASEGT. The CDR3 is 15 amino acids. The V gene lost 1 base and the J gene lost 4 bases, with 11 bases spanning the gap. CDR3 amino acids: CASSEGRNHYNEQFF. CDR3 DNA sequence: TGTGCCAGCAGTGAAGGCCGAAACCATTACAATGAGCAGTTCTTC.

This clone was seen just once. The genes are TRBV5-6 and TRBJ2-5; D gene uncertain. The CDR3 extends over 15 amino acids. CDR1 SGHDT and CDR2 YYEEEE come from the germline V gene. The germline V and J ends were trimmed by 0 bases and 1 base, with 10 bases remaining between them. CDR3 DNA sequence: TGTGCCAGCAGCTTGGTTCTGGGCACCCAAGAGACCCAGTACTTC. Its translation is CASSLVLGTQETQYF. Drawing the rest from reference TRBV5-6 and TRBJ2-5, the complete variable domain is DAGVTQSPTHLIKTRGQQVTLRCSPKSGHDTVSWYQQALGQGPQFIFQYYEEEERQRGNFPDRFSGHQFPNYSSELNVNALLLGDSALYLCASSLVLGTQETQYFGPGTRLLVL.

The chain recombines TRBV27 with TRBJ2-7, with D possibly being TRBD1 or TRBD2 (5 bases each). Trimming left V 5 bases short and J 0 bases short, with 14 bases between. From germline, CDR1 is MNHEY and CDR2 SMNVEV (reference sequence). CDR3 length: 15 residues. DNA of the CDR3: TGTGCCAGCAGTCCCCGAGGGGCGAGCTCCTACGAGCAGTACTTC. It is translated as CASSPRGASSYEQYF.

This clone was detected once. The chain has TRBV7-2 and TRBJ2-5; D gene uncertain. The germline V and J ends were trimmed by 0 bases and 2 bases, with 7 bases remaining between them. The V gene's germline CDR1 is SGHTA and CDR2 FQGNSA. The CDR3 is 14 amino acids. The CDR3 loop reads CASSLAGQQETQYF. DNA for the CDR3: TGTGCCAGCAGCTTAGCGGGTCAACAAGAGACCCAGTACTTC. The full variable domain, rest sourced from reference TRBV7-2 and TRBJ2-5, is GAGVSQSPSNKVTEKGKDVELRCDPISGHTALYWYRQSLGQGLEFLIYFQGNSAPDKSGLPSDRFSAERTGGSVSTLTIQRTQQEDSAVYLCASSLAGQQETQYFGPGTRLLVL.